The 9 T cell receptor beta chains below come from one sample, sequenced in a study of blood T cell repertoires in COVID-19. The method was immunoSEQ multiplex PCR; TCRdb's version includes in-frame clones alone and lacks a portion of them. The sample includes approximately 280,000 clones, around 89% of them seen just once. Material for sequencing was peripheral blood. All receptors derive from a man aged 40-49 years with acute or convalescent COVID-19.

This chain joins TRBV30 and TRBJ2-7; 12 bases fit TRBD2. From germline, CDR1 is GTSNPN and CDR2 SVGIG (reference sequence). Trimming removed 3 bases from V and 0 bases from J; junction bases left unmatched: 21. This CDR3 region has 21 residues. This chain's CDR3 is CAWSHRGRGLAGGQSSYEQYF. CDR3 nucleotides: TGTGCCTGGAGCCATAGAGGACGAGGGCTAGCGGGGGGGCAGAGCTCCTACGAGCAGTACTTC.

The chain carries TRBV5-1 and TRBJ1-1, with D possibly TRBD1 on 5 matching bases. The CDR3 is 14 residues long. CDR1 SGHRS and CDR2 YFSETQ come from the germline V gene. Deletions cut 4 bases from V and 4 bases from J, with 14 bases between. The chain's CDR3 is CASSPGPDSTEAFF. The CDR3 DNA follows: TGCGCCAGCAGCCCCGGCCCCGACAGCACTGAAGCTTTCTTT.

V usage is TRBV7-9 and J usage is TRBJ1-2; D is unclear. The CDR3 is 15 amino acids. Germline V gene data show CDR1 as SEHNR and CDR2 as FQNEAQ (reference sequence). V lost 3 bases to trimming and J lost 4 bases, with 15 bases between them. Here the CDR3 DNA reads TGTGCCAGCAGCTTCGTGCCAGGCGAAGTCTATGGCTACACCTTC. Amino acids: CASSFVPGEVYGYTF.

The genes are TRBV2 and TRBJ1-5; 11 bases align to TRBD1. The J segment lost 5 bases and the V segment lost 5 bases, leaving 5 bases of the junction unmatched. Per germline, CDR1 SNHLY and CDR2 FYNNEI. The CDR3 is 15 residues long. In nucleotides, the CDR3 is TGTGCCAGCAGTCCCCGGGACAGGGGGGATCAGCCCCAGCATTTT. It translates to CASSPRDRGDQPQHF.

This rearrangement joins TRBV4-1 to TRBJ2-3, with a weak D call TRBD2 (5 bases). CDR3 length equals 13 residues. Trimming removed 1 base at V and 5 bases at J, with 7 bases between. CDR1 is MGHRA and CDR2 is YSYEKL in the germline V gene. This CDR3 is CASSQVGIDTQYF. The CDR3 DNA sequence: TGCGCCAGCAGCCAAGTCGGGATAGATACGCAGTATTTT.

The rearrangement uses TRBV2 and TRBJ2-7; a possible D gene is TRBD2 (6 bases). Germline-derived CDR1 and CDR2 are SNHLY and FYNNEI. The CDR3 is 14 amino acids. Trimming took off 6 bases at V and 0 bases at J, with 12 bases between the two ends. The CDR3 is CASRGTDVSYEQYF. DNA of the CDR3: TGTGCCAGCAGGGGGACTGACGTCTCCTACGAGCAGTACTTC.

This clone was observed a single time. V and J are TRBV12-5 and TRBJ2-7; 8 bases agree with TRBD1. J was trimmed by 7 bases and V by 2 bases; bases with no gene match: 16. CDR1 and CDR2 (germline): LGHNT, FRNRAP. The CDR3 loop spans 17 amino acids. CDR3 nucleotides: TGTGCTAGTGGTTTGTCAGCCACGGCAGGGGGCGTGGGGGAGCAGTACTTC. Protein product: CASGLSATAGGVGEQYF. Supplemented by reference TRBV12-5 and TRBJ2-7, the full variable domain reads DARVTQTPRHKVTEMGQEVTMRCQPILGHNTVFWYRQTMMQGLELLAYFRNRAPLDDSGMPKDRFSAEMPDATLATLKIQPSEPRDSAVYFCASGLSATAGGVGEQYFGPGTRLTVT.

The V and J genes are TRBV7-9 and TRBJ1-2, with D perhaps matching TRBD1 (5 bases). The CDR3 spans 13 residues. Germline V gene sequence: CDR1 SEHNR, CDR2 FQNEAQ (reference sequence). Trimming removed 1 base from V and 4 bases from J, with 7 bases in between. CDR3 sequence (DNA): TGTGCCAGCAGCTTAGTGCAGGGCTATGGCTACACCTTC. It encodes CASSLVQGYGYTF.

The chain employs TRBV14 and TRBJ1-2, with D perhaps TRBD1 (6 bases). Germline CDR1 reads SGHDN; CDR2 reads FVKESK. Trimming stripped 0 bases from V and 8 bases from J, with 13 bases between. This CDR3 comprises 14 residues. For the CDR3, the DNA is TGTGCCAGCAGCCAAGATGCGGGGGCTTACGGCTACACCTTC. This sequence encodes CASSQDAGAYGYTF.